This record concerns one T cell receptor beta chain sequence. Its antigen remains undetermined. Base-call qualities are not available, and no considerably larger clone is one nucleotide away. The donors were included in the validation cohort of around 120 subjects, a group kept apart from the roughly 670-subject first cohort. Library prep was done by the immunoSEQ multiplex PCR assay. The original pipeline was this. A statistical classification framework was built for diagnosing cytomegalovirus status from the catalog of TCR beta chain sequences. TCRdb took this table from immuneACCESS and kept in-frame rearrangements with V and J called. Such tables lack part of the clones; where checked against another copy, unresolved V genes explain under half of the gap, and the rest is unexplained. D and trimming come from the DNA, and the V and J calls and clone size come from that table. Counted in this sample were 250,000 to 300,000 clones; around 90% of them appeared once. 0.35% to 0.45% of the sample is held by the ten biggest clonotypes.

The data stem from a study of cytomegalovirus exposure and HLA in healthy donors (TCRdb year 2017). Broadly, across the study: According to a later analysis, one platform produced both the 120 validation repertoires and the 666 repertoires of the first cohort. The study aimed to test whether signatures of past pathogen exposure could be identified by cataloging public T cell receptors. Besides the first cohort of approximately 670 subjects, a separate validation cohort made up of 120 different subjects was used. High-throughput TCR immunosequencing, statistical association of individual TCRs with disease status, and machine learning were combined to predict cytomegalovirus infection status.

After removal of 2 bases from V and 5 bases from J, the junction retains 5 bases not matched to a gene. From its cysteine to its phenylalanine, the CDR3 spans 15 amino acids. The CDR3 DNA has 45 bases and is translated from base 1. The germline V gene encodes CDR1 LGHNA and CDR2 YSLEER. On the study overall, not on this receptor specifically: Most TCR sequences were seen in very few donors, while some public TCRs were found in many individuals. In both the original and validation cohorts, the classifier was reported to diagnose cytomegalovirus status with high specificity and sensitivity. In a later analysis, TCRs clustered in the first cohort were found to also tend to co-occur in the roughly 120 validation repertoires, with around 94% of cluster scores above 0. A later analysis lacked HLA typing for the validation cohort, so it scored co-occurrence in that cohort across all 110 or so repertoires. A total of 150 or so TCR beta chains were listed by the study as associated with cytomegalovirus. In vitro tests confirmed that a few of the cytomegalovirus-associated TCR beta chains recognize cytomegalovirus antigens. It was suggested by the authors that the approach could potentially be generalized to other disease states and immunological phenotypes.

Material: PBMCs. This TCR was sampled from a woman in her late teens or twenties in good health and CMV-seronegative. The chain links TRBV4-3 with TRBJ2-5; the junction holds 10 bases that match TRBD2. The CDR3 corresponds to CASSQRTSGGETQYF. The DNA sequence is as follows: TGCGCCAGCAGCCAACGGACTAGCGGAGGGGAGACCCAGTACTTC.